Each of the 13 T cell receptor beta chains below was sequenced from the same sample in a study of blood T cell repertoires in COVID-19. Sequencing used immunoSEQ multiplex PCR; TCRdb keeps in-frame clones, though not all of them. The sample yields 65,000 to 95,000 clones, 75% to 90% seen once. The sample comprised peripheral blood. All receptors come from a man in his 70s with active or convalescent COVID-19.

The chain joins TRBV4-1 to TRBJ1-3; weak D call: TRBD1 (6 bases). Trimming left V 3 bases short and J 0 bases short, with 9 bases between. Per germline, CDR1 MGHRA and CDR2 YSYEKL. The CDR3 runs 15 residues. The CDR3, as DNA: TGCGCCAGCAGCCAGAACAGGGACTCTGGAAACACCATATATTTT. As protein: CASSQNRDSGNTIYF.

The rearrangement joins TRBV11-3 to TRBJ2-7; D unclear. The CDR3 sequence is 13 residues long. Germline CDR1 is SGHNT and CDR2 is YENEEA. Deletions cut 1 base from V and 5 bases from J, with 9 bases between. The CDR3 loop is CASSLGQVDEQYF. CDR3 nucleotides: TGTGCCAGCAGCTTAGGGCAGGTGGACGAGCAGTACTTC.

The CDR3 loop reads CASSSDRESTEAFF. In DNA form, the CDR3 reads TGTGCCAGCTCGTCAGACAGAGAGAGCACTGAAGCTTTCTTT. V usage is TRBV18 and J usage is TRBJ1-1; tentatively, D is TRBD1 (5 bases). The CDR3 runs to 14 residues. V was clipped by 6 bases and J by 4 bases, with 15 bases between them. CDR1 is KGHSH, CDR2 LQKENI, per germline.

This clone was seen just once. The chain couples TRBV21-1 to TRBJ1-1; the table names TRBD1, a call not compared with the DNA. TRBV21-1 is listed as a pseudogene. The CDR3 is made up of 13 amino acids. CDR3 coding DNA: TGTGCCAGCAGTCCGGGTCAGGGCACTGAAGCTTTCTTT. This translates into CASSPGQGTEAFF.

The chain employs TRBV6-2 or TRBV6-3 and TRBJ2-5; TRBD1 might be the D (6 bases). The length of the CDR3 is 16 residues. The germline V gene encodes CDR1 MNHEY and CDR2 SVGEGT. V lost 5 bases, J lost 1 base, and 17 bases lay in between. The CDR3 sequence: CASSKTGQKFQETQYF. As DNA, the CDR3 is TGTGCCAGCAGTAAGACCGGACAGAAATTCCAAGAGACCCAGTACTTC.

The V gene is TRBV11-2, the J gene TRBJ1-2, with D perhaps matching TRBD1 (5 bases). V was pared by 3 bases and J by 4 bases, with 12 bases between. This CDR3 has 14 residues. In germline, CDR1 is SGHAT, CDR2 FQNNGV. In DNA form, the CDR3 reads TGTGCCAGCAGCTTCTCAGGGAAGTCCTATGGCTACACCTTC. Protein: CASSFSGKSYGYTF.

DNA for the CDR3: TGTGCCAGCAGTTACTCGTCTGGGGGGGCCTACGAGCAGTACTTC. Encoded protein: CASSYSSGGAYEQYF. The chain recombines TRBV6-5 with TRBJ2-7; 7 bases map to TRBD2. Germline V lookup: CDR1 MNHEY, CDR2 SVGAGI. The V gene end was trimmed by 0 bases and the J gene end by 2 bases; junction bases not matched to a gene: 4. This CDR3 comprises 15 residues.

The chain employs TRBV7-9 and TRBJ2-5; 8 bases align to TRBD2. Germline CDR1 SEHNR, CDR2 FQNEAQ (reference sequence). V was clipped by 5 bases and J by 2 bases; unmatched bases: 10. There are 16 residues in the CDR3. The CDR3 sequence is CASSDYRGGIQETQYF. CDR3 in DNA: TGTGCCAGCAGCGACTACCGGGGGGGAATACAAGAGACCCAGTACTTC.

The V and J genes are TRBV18 and TRBJ1-1; 7 bases are shared with TRBD1. Germline values: CDR1 KGHSH, CDR2 LQKENI. There are 16 residues in the CDR3. The trim removed 5 bases at V and 1 base at J, leaving 10 bases unmatched. In nucleotides, the CDR3 is TGTGCCAGCTCAGACACAGGGGTCGGCGGGAACACTGAAGCTTTCTTT. This gives the protein CASSDTGVGGNTEAFF. Variable domain in full (rest from reference TRBV18 and TRBJ1-1): NAGVMQNPRHLVRRRGQEARLRCSPMKGHSHVYWYRQLPEEGLKFMVYLQKENIIDESGMPKERFSAEFPKEGPSILRIQQVVRGDSAAYFCASSDTGVGGNTEAFFGQGTRLTVV.

The chain has TRBV6-5 and TRBJ2-5; 7 nucleotides align to TRBD2. Unmatched junction bases numbered 6, after V lost 0 bases and J lost 5 bases. The germline CDR1 and CDR2 sequences are MNHEY and SVGAGI. This CDR3 contains 15 residues. In DNA form, the CDR3 reads TGTGCCAGCAGTTACTCCGGCAGGGAGGGGGAGACCCAGTACTTC. Translating gives CASSYSGREGETQYF.

The chain recombines TRBV6-1 with TRBJ1-2, with a possible D match to TRBD1 (6 bases). Between the trimmed V and J ends, which lost 8 bases and 6 bases, there was a span of 13 bases. The CDR3 consists of 12 residues. Germline assignment: CDR1 MNHNS and CDR2 SASEGT. CDR3 bases: TGTGCCAGCCGTCCAGGGGCGGATGGCTACACCTTC. This codes for CASRPGADGYTF.

The chain links TRBV7-3 to TRBJ2-3; 8 nucleotides match TRBD2. This CDR3 region has 15 residues. Germline V CDR1 and CDR2: SGHTA, FQGTGA. The junction had 9 bases not matched to a gene; V was cut back by 4 bases and J by 6 bases. CDR3 amino acids: CASSSGSGGFDTQYF. DNA for the CDR3: TGTGCCAGCAGCTCAGGGAGCGGGGGATTCGATACGCAGTATTTT.

V gene TRBV10-3 combines with J gene TRBJ1-2, with a weak D call TRBD1 (5 bases). CDR3 length equals 12 residues. Trimming removed 4 bases from V and 4 bases from J, with 7 bases in between. Looked up from germline, CDR1 is ENHRY and CDR2 is SYGVKD. CDR3 loop: CAISGQFYGYTF. The DNA of the CDR3 is TGTGCCATCAGTGGACAGTTCTATGGCTACACCTTC.